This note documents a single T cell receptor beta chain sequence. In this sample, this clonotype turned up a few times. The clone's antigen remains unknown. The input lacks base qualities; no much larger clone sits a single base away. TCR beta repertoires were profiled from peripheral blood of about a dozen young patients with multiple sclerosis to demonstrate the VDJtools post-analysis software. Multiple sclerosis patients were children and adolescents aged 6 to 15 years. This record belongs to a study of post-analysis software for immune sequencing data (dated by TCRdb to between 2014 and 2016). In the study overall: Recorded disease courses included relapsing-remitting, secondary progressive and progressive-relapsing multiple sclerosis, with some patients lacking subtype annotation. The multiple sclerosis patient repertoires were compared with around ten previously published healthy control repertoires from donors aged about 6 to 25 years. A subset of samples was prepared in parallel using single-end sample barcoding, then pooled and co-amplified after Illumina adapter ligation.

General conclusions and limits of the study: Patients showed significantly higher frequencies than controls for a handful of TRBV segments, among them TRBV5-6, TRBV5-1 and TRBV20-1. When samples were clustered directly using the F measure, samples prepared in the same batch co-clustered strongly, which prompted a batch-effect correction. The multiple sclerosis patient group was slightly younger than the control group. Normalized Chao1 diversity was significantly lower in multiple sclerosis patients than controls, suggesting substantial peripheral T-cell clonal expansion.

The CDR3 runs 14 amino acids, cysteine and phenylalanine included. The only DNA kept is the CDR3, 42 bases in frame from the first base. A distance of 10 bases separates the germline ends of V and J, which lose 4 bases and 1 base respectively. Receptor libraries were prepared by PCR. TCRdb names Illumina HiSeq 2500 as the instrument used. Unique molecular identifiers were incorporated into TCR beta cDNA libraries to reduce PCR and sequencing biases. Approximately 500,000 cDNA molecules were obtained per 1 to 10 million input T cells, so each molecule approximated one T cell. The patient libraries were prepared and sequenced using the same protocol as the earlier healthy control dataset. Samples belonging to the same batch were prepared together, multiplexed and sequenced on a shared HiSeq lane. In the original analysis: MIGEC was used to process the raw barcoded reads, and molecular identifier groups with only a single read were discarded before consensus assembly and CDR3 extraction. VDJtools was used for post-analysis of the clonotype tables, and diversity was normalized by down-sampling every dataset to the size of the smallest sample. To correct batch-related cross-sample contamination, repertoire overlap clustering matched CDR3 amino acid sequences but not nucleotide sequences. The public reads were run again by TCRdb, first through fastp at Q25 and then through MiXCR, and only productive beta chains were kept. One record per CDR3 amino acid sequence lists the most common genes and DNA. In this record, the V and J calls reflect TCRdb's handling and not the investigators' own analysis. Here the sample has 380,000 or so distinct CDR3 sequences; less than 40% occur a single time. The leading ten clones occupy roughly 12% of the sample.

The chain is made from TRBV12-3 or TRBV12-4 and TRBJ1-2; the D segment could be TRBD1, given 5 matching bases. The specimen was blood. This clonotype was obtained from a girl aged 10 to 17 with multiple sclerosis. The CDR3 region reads CASSSPGDNYGYTF. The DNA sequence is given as TGTGCCAGCAGTTCCCCGGGGGATAACTATGGCTACACCTTC.